What follows describes a single T cell receptor beta chain. The antigen remains unidentified. Amplification used 60 Vbeta primers and 13 Jbeta primers. Study processing details: Later, 80 million or so unique TCR beta chains were counted in an analysis, and approximately 10 million of them were shared. Repertoires were generated with immunoSEQ multiplex PCR, while TCRdb's copy carries only in-frame clones and drops some. V and J calls and clone size are given by that table; D and trimming were obtained from the DNA. The sample consists of 100,000 or so clones, roughly 85% of them appearing once. V was clipped by 4 bases and J by 2 bases, with 11 bases between them. The CDR3 is 15 amino acids. The V gene's germline CDR1 is SEHNR and CDR2 FQNEAQ (reference sequence). The data belong to a study of cytomegalovirus exposure and HLA in healthy donors. Whole-study results and caveats: A later analysis reportedly found that, within productive TCRs, an Asian-associated ancestry cluster had fewer N-insertions than the mean observed across the approximately 670 donors. Researchers reported in a later analysis that a missense DCLRE1C variant was tied to TCR beta V- and J-gene trimming.

The sample comprised PBMCs. The V call is TRBV7-9, the J call TRBJ2-2, with a weak D call TRBD1 (6 bases). The TCR sequence derives from a man aged 25 to 45 in good health and CMV-seronegative. The CDR3 loop is CASSSGTQNTGELFF. DNA for the CDR3: TGTGCCAGCAGCTCCGGGACACAAAACACCGGGGAGCTGTTTTTT.